Described below is a single TCR beta chain sequence and its context. The target of this receptor is not known. The input lacks base qualities; no much larger clone sits a single base away. The library was made by PCR. The sample was run on an Illumina HiSeq 2500. To reduce PCR and sequencing biases, unique molecular identifiers were built into the TCR beta cDNA libraries. Every 1 to 10 million input T cells yielded about 500,000 cDNA molecules, meaning each molecule approximated one T cell. Patient libraries were prepared and sequenced with the same protocol used for the earlier healthy control dataset. Within a given batch, samples were prepared together, multiplexed and sequenced on the same HiSeq lane. The study's own analysis went as follows. Raw barcoded reads were processed with MIGEC, discarding single-read molecular identifier groups before consensus assembly and CDR3 extraction. VDJtools was used for post-analysis of the clonotype tables, with diversity normalized by down-sampling every dataset to the smallest sample size. Repertoire overlap clustering matched CDR3 amino acid but not nucleotide sequences to correct batch-related cross-sample contamination. The public reads were reanalyzed by TCRdb: fastp trimming at Q25, MiXCR alignment, in-frame beta chains only. Every CDR3 protein is listed once, alongside the most common genes and DNA of its rows. These V and J calls rely on TCRdb rather than the paper's analysis. The sample records about 570,000 distinct CDR3 sequences, around 31% of which are singletons. The biggest ten clones account for 4.5% to 7.5% of the sample.

To demonstrate the VDJtools post-analysis software, TCR beta repertoires were profiled from the peripheral blood of about 13 young patients with multiple sclerosis. The patients with multiple sclerosis were children and adolescents between about 6 and 17 years of age. The record originates from a study of post-analysis software for immune sequencing data (dated by TCRdb to the mid-2010s). Broadly, across the study: Relapsing-remitting, secondary progressive and progressive-relapsing multiple sclerosis were recorded as disease courses, and subtype annotation was lacking for some patients. The patient repertoires were set against 11 previously published healthy control repertoires from donors whose ages ranged from roughly 6 to 27 years. A subset of samples was prepared in parallel using single-end sample barcoding, then pooled and co-amplified after Illumina adapter ligation. Points the paper makes about the study in general: Significantly higher frequencies in patients than in controls were found for five or six TRBV segments, including TRBV5-6, TRBV5-1 and TRBV20-1. The control group was slightly older than the multiple sclerosis patient group. When samples were clustered directly using the F measure, samples prepared in the same batch co-clustered strongly, which prompted a batch-effect correction. Multiple sclerosis patients had significantly lower normalized Chao1 diversity than controls, a result that suggests substantial peripheral T-cell clonal expansion.

From the cysteine up to the phenylalanine, the CDR3 has a length of 14 residues. Here the CDR3 DNA is all that survives: 42 bases in frame from base 1. Deletion took 4 bases off V and 7 bases off J, with a span of 18 bases between the germline ends. From the germline V gene (reference sequence), CDR1 is DFQATT and CDR2 is SNEGSKA. This TCR was sampled from a girl aged 2-17 years with multiple sclerosis. The receptor chain draws on TRBV20-1 and TRBJ2-3; the D gene assignment is perhaps TRBD1 or TRBD2, with each matching 5 bases. The material sequenced was blood. CDR3 region: CSANRDQPIYTQYF. The base sequence is TGCAGTGCTAACCGGGACCAGCCCATATATACGCAGTATTTT.